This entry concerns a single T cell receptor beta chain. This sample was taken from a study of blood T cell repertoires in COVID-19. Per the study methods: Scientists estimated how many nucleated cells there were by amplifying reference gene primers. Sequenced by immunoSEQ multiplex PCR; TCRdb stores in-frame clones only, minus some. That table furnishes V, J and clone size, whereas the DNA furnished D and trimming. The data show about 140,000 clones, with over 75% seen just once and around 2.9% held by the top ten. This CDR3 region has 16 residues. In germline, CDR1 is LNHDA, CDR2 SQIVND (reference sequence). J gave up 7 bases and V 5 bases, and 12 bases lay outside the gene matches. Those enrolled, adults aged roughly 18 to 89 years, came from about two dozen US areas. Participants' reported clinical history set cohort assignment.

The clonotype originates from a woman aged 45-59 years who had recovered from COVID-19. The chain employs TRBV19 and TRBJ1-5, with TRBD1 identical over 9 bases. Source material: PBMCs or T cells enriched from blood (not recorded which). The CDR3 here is CASSPSRQGGRQPQHF. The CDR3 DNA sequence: TGTGCCAGTAGTCCTAGTCGACAGGGGGGAAGGCAGCCCCAGCATTTT.